Listed below are T cell receptor beta chains from one sample, sequenced in a study of early stage breast cancer tumors. TCRdb's copy holds only in-frame clones and misses some; the assay was immunoSEQ multiplex PCR. Of tens of thousands of clones in the sample, around 90% were seen once. Sequenced input: blood. Receptor source: a person aged 70 to 80 with breast cancer. CDR3s include the opening cysteine and the closing phenylalanine or tryptophan. The D gene is left open where the match is weak. Clone size is shown for a subset of rows, as once, few, many or a class of expanded clone.

d_call	cdr3_length	clone_size	v_call	j_call	cdr3_aa	cdr3_nt
-	11	-	TRBV11-2	TRBJ2-7	CASSRTVEQYF	TGTGCCAGCAGCCGGACAGTCGAGCAGTACTTC
-	11	-	TRBV7-2	TRBJ2-3	CASSEGDTQYF	TGTGCCAGCAGCGAGGGTGATACGCAGTATTTT
-	12	-	TRBV30	TRBJ2-5	CAVGSGWETQYF	TGTGCAGTGGGAAGCGGGTGGGAGACCCAGTACTTC
-	16	-	TRBV27	TRBJ1-2	CASNSSGGTPNYGYTF	TGTGCCAGCAATTCTTCCGGGGGGACCCCTAACTATGGCTACACCTTC
-	13	-	TRBV18	TRBJ1-4	CATNSATNEKLFF	TGTGCCACTAACAGTGCAACTAATGAAAAACTGTTTTTT
-	15	-	TRBV6-5	TRBJ1-2	CASSYSLDSNYGYTF	TGTGCCAGCAGTTACTCGTTGGACAGCAACTATGGCTACACCTTC
TRBD1	11	once	TRBV11-2	TRBJ1-2	CASSLGGDRSF	TGTGCCAGCAGCTTAGGCGGGGACAGGAGCTTC
TRBD1	15	-	TRBV7-2	TRBJ2-7	CASSHKGQGSYEQYF	TGTGCCAGCAGCCACAAGGGACAGGGGAGTTACGAGCAGTACTTC
TRBD2	14	-	TRBV5-1	TRBJ2-5	CASSGGLAGETQYF	TGCGCCAGCAGCGGGGGACTAGCAGGGGAGACCCAGTACTTC
TRBD1	15	once	TRBV11-2	TRBJ2-5	CASIPGQGARETQYF	TGTGCCAGCATCCCGGGACAGGGGGCGCGAGAGACCCAGTACTTC
-	14	-	TRBV4-1	TRBJ2-4	CASSGGAFLDIQYF	TGCGCCAGCAGCGGGGGGGCCTTCCTGGACATTCAGTACTTC
TRBD2	15	-	TRBV4-2	TRBJ2-7	CASSQETSGGYEQYF	TGTGCCAGCAGCCAAGAGACTAGCGGGGGTTACGAGCAGTACTTC
-	14	-	TRBV18	TRBJ2-7	CASSPPGVGGEQYF	TGTGCCAGCTCACCTCCAGGGGTAGGGGGCGAGCAGTACTTC
TRBD1	16	-	TRBV4-3	TRBJ2-3	CASSRRRGQGTDTQYF	TGCGCCAGCAGCCGTAGAAGGGGACAGGGCACAGATACGCAGTATTTT
-	16	-	TRBV7-9	TRBJ2-5	CASSLKSSVLQETQYF	TGTGCCAGCAGCTTAAAGTCTAGCGTACTCCAAGAGACCCAGTACTTC